This T cell receptor (beta chain) stems from a study of CD4 T cells in relation to SARS-CoV-2 and coronaviruses (dated by TCRdb to about 2021). With regard to the full study: In the ViraFEST assay, PBMCs were cultured with antigen for approximately 9 days, after which TCR beta CDR3s were sequenced to identify clonal expansions specific to the antigen. An HIV-1 Nef peptide pool or a no-peptide culture served as the negative reference condition. Patient-derived lymphoblastoid cell lines were used to map the HLA restriction of shared crossreactive spike epitopes. Memory CD4+ T cell crossreactivity between SARS-CoV-2 and common cold coronavirus spike proteins was assessed at the TCR clonotype level in the study. The Adaptive Biotechnologies TCR-sequencing kit was used for samples from three pre-COVID donors and for the naive versus memory experiments, whereas the other data were Illumina-based. For other donors in the study, expansion assays were sequenced with a different, Illumina-based TCR-beta assay.

Counted from cysteine to phenylalanine, this CDR3 has 16 amino acids. Only the CDR3 portion is preserved as DNA: 48 bases, with reading frame beginning at the first base. What the work shows at the level of the full study, not this receptor alone: Since the crossreactivity analysis centred on spike protein, crossreactivity against other viral proteins was not assessed. Roughly 64% of donors had memory CD4+ clonotypes that crossrecognized SARS-CoV-2 and at least one common cold coronavirus spike. Small numbers of patients and of tested TCRs limited the study. Pre-pandemic and post-infection samples were not both contributed by any donor, so tracing of the source of pre-existing responses was limited. Significantly weaker SARS-CoV-2-driven expansion was shown by crossreactive clones than by monoreactive clones, consistent with antigenic imprinting.

Libraries were constructed by the immunoSEQ multiplex PCR assay. The authors' analysis ran thus. During preprocessing, nonproductive sequences were removed, along with CDR3s that did not begin with C, did not end with F or W, or were shorter than 7 amino acids. Antigen-specific clonotypes were called with the MANAFEST web app on the basis of expansion relative to the reference and to other culture wells. A clone counted as positive if significantly expanded in 2 of 3 replicate wells versus the reference culture at FDR below 0.05. Positive clones also required significant expansion versus all other tandem wells and an odds ratio above 5. Pairwise Levenshtein distance, computed with the stringdist R package after three terminal residues were trimmed from each end, was used as the measure of CDR3 homology. TCRdb carries this immuneACCESS record with in-frame sequences only. Its versions omit some clonotypes, under half of them owing to an unresolved V gene in the studies checked, with the rest unexplained. V, J and clone size reflect that table, while D and trimming were determined from the DNA. The table for this sample lists some 29,000 clones; 60% to 85% of them were counted only once. Over 12% of the sample goes to the ten largest clones.

CD4+ T cells from unexposed donors were collected before the COVID-19 pandemic (2011-2018). After around 10 days of culture, CD4+ T cells were isolated with the EasySep CD4+ T cell isolation kit. As cell number allowed, CD4+ T cells from unexposed donors were tested for reactivity to SARS-CoV-2 S and N and to four common cold coronavirus spike pools. Around 1.9 million PBMCs per well were cultured in IMDM with approximately 5% human AB serum and 9.5 to 10 IU/ml IL-2. Half of the culture medium was replaced with fresh IL-2-containing medium on days 3 and 7. Each peptide culture condition was generally run in triplicate replicate wells. The leukapheresis product used for the unexposed donors was purchased from a commercial source. Ficoll-Paque PLUS gradient centrifugation was used to isolate PBMCs from either whole blood or leukapheresis product. PBMCs were either cryopreserved at -140 degrees C or used fresh in the expansion assay. The QIAamp Micro DNA Kit was used to extract genomic DNA from the CD4+ T cells.

Concerning this clone itself: Its target antigen remains unknown. Per-nucleotide qualities are absent, and no much larger clonotype sits a single base away.

This receptor was obtained from a human donor in good health. The rearranged chain carries TRBV21-1 and TRBJ2-6. TRBV21-1 corresponds to a pseudogene. The sample taken for sequencing was CD4+ T cells from PBMCs, cultured in vitro. The sequence in DNA is TGTGCCAGCAGCCCCCGGCCCCCCTCTGGGGCCAACGTCCTGACTTTC. Translated, this gives CASSPRPPSGANVLTF.